The 8 T cell receptor beta chains in this list originate from one sample, sequenced in a study of T cell changes during pregnancy in multiple sclerosis. The repertoire was sequenced with immunoSEQ multiplex PCR; TCRdb's copy has only in-frame clones and lacks some. The sample has some 30,000 clones; roughly 90% are singletons. Sequencing was performed on CD8+ T cells from peripheral blood mononuclear cells, taken before pregnancy. All receptors derive from a female donor with multiple sclerosis, enrolled in a pregnancy study.

V usage is TRBV14 and J usage is TRBJ2-3; possible D gene TRBD2, 7 bases. The V end lost 0 bases, the J end lost 2 bases, and 21 bases lay between the germline ends. CDR1 is SGHDN, CDR2 FVKESK, per germline. This CDR3 comprises 19 residues. The CDR3 reads CASSQDFWGGRLVTDTQYF. In DNA form, the CDR3 reads TGTGCCAGCAGCCAAGATTTTTGGGGGGGGCGACTCGTCACAGATACGCAGTATTTT.

This chain links TRBV11-2 with TRBJ2-1, with unresolved D. Germline assignment: CDR1 SGHAT and CDR2 FQNNGV. V shed 1 base and J shed 4 bases, with 5 bases lying between them. This CDR3 contains 13 residues. The CDR3 spells CASSLVRYNEQFF. In DNA form, the CDR3 reads TGTGCCAGCAGCTTAGTTCGGTACAATGAGCAGTTCTTC. The entire variable domain, with the rest obtained from reference TRBV11-2 and TRBJ2-1, is as follows: EAGVAQSPRYKIIEKRQSVAFWCNPISGHATLYWYQQILGQGPKLLIQFQNNGVVDDSQLPKDRFSAERLKGVDSTLKIQPAKLEDSAVYLCASSLVRYNEQFFGPGTRLTVL.

The rearrangement uses TRBV7-3 and TRBJ2-1; TRBD1 agrees at 9 bases. The V gene's germline CDR1 is SGHTA and CDR2 FQGTGA. The trim removed 5 bases at V and 2 bases at J, leaving 10 bases unmatched. The CDR3 contains 17 residues. The CDR3, as DNA: TGTGCCAGCAGCCTCGAGGACAGGGGAATTACCTACAATGAGCAGTTCTTC. Its translation is CASSLEDRGITYNEQFF. The variable domain in full, with the rest retrieved from reference TRBV7-3 and TRBJ2-1, is GAGVSQTPSNKVTEKGKYVELRCDPISGHTALYWYRQSLGQGPEFLIYFQGTGAADDSGLPNDRFFAVRPEGSVSTLKIQRTERGDSAVYLCASSLEDRGITYNEQFFGPGTRLTVL.

V is TRBV30 and J is TRBJ2-7; 9 bases align to TRBD1. The V gene's germline CDR1 is GTSNPN and CDR2 SVGIG (reference sequence). The CDR3 is made up of 14 amino acids. V lost 5 bases to trimming and J lost 2 bases; unmatched junction nucleotides: 7. In DNA, the CDR3 is TGTGCCTGGGCCGGGACAGGGCCGACCTACGAGCAGTACTTC. Translating gives CAWAGTGPTYEQYF.

The chain joins TRBV6-5 to TRBJ2-2; 7 nucleotides line up with TRBD2. The CDR3 has 16 residues. Germline assignment: CDR1 MNHEY and CDR2 SVGAGI. Germline trimming cut 0 bases from V and 1 base from J; bases unmatched to any gene: 2. The CDR3 sequence: CASSYSSGENTGELFF. CDR3 coding DNA: TGTGCCAGCAGTTACTCCAGCGGGGAGAACACCGGGGAGCTGTTTTTT.

The CDR3 sequence: CAWSVRTEQYF. Written as DNA, the CDR3 is TGTGCCTGGAGTGTACGGACAGAGCAGTACTTC. The V and J genes are TRBV30 and TRBJ2-7; tentatively, D is TRBD1 (5 bases). V lost 0 bases and J lost 7, with 7 bases in between. Germline values: CDR1 GTSNPN, CDR2 SVGIG (reference sequence). The CDR3 has 11 amino acids.

On this clone itself: One end of the junction does not line up with germline, which may come from a read error. V and J are TRBV7-7 and TRBJ2-1; a weak D match, TRBD2 (5 bases). CDR3 length: 15 residues. Germline values: CDR1 SSHAT, CDR2 FNYEAQ (reference sequence). CDR3 sequence: CASSLERGPNNEQFF. CDR3 DNA sequence: TGTGCTAGCAGCTTGGAACGCGGGCCCAACAATGAGCAGTTCTTC.

Concerning this clone: Other DNA sequences from this sample encode an identical CDR3 as well. This chain links TRBV6-5 with TRBJ1-2; 7 positions match TRBD1. V was clipped by 0 bases and J by 8 bases; unmatched bases: 3. The CDR3 sequence is 13 residues long. From germline, CDR1 is MNHEY and CDR2 SVGAGI. The CDR3 sequence is CASSYSTGDGYTF. The CDR3 DNA sequence: TGTGCCAGCAGTTACTCCACAGGGGACGGCTACACCTTC.